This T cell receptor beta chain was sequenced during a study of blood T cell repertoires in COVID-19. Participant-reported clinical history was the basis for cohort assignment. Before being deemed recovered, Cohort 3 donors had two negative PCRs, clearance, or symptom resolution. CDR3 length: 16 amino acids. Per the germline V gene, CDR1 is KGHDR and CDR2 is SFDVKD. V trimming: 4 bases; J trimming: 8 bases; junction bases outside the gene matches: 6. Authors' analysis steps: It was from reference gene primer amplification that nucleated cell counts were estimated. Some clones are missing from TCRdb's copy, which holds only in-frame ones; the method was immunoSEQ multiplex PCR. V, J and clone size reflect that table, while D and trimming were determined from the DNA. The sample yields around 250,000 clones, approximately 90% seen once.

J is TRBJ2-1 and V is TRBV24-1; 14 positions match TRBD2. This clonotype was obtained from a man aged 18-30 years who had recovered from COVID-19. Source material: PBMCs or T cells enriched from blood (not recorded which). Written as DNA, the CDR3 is TGTGCCACCAGTGACCCCGGACTAGCGGGAGGCCATGAGCAGTTCTTC. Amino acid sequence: CATSDPGLAGGHEQFF.